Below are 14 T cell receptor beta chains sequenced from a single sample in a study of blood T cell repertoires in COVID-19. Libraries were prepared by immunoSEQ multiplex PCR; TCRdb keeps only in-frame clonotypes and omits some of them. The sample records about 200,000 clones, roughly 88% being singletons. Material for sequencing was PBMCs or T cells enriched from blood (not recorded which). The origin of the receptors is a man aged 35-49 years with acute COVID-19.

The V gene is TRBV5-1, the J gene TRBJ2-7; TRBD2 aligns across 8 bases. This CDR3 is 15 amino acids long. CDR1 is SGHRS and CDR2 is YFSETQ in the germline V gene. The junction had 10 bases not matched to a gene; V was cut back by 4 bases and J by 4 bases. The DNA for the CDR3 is TGCGCCAGCAGCCCCACCGGACTAGCTGATTACGAGCAGTACTTC. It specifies CASSPTGLADYEQYF.

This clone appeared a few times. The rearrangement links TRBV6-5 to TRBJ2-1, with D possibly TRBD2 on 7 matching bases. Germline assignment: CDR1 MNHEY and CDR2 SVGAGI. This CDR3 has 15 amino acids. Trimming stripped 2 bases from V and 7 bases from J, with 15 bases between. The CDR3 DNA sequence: TGTGCCAGCAGTTACGCGGGGGCTGGAGAGAATGAGCAGTTCTTC. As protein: CASSYAGAGENEQFF.

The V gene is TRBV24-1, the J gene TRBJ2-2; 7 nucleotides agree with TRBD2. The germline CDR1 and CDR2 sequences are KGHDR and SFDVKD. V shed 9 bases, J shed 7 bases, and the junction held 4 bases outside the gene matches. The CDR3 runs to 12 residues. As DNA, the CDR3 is TGTGCCACCGGACTAGTCGGCGGGGAGCTGTTTTTT. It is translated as CATGLVGGELFF.

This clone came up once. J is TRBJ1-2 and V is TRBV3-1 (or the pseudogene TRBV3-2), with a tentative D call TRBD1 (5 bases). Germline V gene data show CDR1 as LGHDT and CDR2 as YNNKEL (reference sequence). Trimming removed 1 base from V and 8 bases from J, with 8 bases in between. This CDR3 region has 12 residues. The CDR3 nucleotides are TGTGCCAGCAGCCAAGGTCAGGGAGGCTACACCTTC. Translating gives CASSQGQGGYTF.

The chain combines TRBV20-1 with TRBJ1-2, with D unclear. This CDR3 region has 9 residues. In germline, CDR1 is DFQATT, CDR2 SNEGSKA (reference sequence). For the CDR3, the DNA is TGCAGCCACGCCGCGGGCTACACCTTC. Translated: CSHAAGYTF.

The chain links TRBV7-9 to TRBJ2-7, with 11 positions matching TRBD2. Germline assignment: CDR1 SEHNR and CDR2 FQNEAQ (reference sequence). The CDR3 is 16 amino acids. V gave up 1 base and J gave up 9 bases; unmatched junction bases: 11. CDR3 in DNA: TGTGCCAGCAGCTTAGAATCACAACTAGCGGGAGCGTTGCAGTACTTC. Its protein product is CASSLESQLAGALQYF.

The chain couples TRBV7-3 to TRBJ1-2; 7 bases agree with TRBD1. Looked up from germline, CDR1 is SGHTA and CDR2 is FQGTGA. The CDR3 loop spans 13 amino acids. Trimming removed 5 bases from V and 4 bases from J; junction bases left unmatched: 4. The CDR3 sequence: CASSPTGAYGYTF. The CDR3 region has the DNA TGTGCCAGCAGCCCCACAGGGGCCTATGGCTACACCTTC.

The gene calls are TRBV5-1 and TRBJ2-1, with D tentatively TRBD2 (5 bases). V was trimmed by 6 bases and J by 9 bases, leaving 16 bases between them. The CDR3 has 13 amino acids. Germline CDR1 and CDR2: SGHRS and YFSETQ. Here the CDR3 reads CASTLSTGSEQFF. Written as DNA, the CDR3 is TGCGCCAGCACCCTATCAACGGGGAGTGAGCAGTTCTTC. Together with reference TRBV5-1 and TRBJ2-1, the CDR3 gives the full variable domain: KAGVTQTPRYLIKTRGQQVTLSCSPISGHRSVSWYQQTPGQGLQFLFEYFSETQRNKGNFPGRFSGRQFSNSRSEMNVSTLELGDSALYLCASTLSTGSEQFFGPGTRLTVL.

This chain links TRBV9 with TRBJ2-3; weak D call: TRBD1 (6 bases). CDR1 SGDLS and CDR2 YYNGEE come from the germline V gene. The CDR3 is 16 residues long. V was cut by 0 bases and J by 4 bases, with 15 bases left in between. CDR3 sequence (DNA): TGTGCCAGCAGCGTAGTCGGGGCAGGGGCGGCAGATACGCAGTATTTT. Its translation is CASSVVGAGAADTQYF. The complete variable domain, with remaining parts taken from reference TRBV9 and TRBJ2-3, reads DSGVTQTPKHLITATGQRVTLRCSPRSGDLSVYWYQQSLDQGLQFLIQYYNGEERAKGNILERFSAQQFPDLHSELNLSSLELGDSALYFCASSVVGAGAADTQYFGPGTRLTVL.

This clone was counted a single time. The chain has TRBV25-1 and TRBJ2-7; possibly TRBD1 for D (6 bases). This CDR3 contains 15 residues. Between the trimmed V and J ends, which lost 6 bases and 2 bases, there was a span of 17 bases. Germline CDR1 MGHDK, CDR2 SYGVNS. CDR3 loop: CASRANLGGPYEQYF. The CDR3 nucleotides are TGTGCCAGCAGAGCGAACCTAGGGGGTCCCTACGAGCAGTACTTC.

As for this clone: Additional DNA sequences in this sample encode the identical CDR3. CDR3 sequence: CASSPRGTGGFYEQYF. CDR3 in DNA: TGTGCCAGCAGCCCAAGAGGGACAGGAGGGTTCTACGAGCAGTACTTC. The chain employs TRBV28 and TRBJ2-7; TRBD1 aligns across 8 bases. V lost 6 bases, J lost 3 bases, and 13 bases stayed unmatched. Germline assignment: CDR1 MDHEN and CDR2 SYDVKM. The CDR3 spans 16 residues.

The CDR3 DNA sequence: TGTGCCAGCAGCGTAGGCGGCACTGAAGCTTTCTTT. As protein: CASSVGGTEAFF. The chain carries TRBV9 and TRBJ1-1; D is ambiguous. The germline V gene encodes CDR1 SGDLS and CDR2 YYNGEE. The germline V and J ends were trimmed by 0 bases and 4 bases, with 4 bases remaining between them. CDR3 length: 12 amino acids.

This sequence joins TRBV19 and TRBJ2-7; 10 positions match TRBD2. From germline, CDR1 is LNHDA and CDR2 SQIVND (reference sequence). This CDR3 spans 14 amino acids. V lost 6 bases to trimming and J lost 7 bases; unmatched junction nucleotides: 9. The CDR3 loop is CASSGAGGPQEQYF. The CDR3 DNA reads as TGTGCCAGTAGCGGAGCGGGAGGGCCTCAGGAGCAGTACTTC. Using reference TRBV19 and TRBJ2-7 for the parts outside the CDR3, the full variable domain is DGGITQSPKYLFRKEGQNVTLSCEQNLNHDAMYWYRQDPGQGLRLIYYSQIVNDFQKGDIAEGYSVSREKKESFPLTVTSAQKNPTAFYLCASSGAGGPQEQYFGPGTRLTVT.

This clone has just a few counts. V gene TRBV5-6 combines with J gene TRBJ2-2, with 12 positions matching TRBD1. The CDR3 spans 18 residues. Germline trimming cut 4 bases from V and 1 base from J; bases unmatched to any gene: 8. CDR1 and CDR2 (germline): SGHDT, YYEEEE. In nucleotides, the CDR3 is TGTGCCAGCAGCGTGGGACAGGGGGCGCTGGAGAACACCGGGGAGCTGTTTTTT. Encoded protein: CASSVGQGALENTGELFF.